Each of the 30 T cell receptor beta chains below was sequenced from the same sample in a study of blood T cell repertoires in COVID-19. Measured with immunoSEQ multiplex PCR; TCRdb has only the in-frame clones, and not every one. In the table there are roughly 110,000 clones, 75% to 95% of which are singletons. Input material: peripheral blood. The receptors shown here come from a woman between 25 and 40 years old with acute or convalescent COVID-19.

This chain uses TRBV27 with TRBJ2-1; 12 bases map to TRBD2. Germline values: CDR1 MNHEY, CDR2 SMNVEV (reference sequence). The junction had 15 bases not matched to a gene; V was cut back by 6 bases and J by 0 bases. The CDR3 length is 20 residues. CDR3 amino acids: CASRSLLGLAGLNSYNEQFF. DNA of the CDR3: TGTGCCAGCAGGTCTCTTCTGGGACTAGCGGGCTTAAACTCCTACAATGAGCAGTTCTTC.

This rearrangement joins TRBV30 to TRBJ2-3; 7 positions match TRBD1. V shed 8 bases and J 0 bases; nucleotides not matched to a gene: 11. The CDR3 loop spans 15 amino acids. Germline V CDR1 and CDR2: GTSNPN, SVGIG (reference sequence). This CDR3 reads CAQTPGDSSTDTQYF. The CDR3 nucleotides are TGTGCCCAAACCCCCGGGGACAGCAGCACAGATACGCAGTATTTT. The variable domain in full, completed from reference TRBV30 and TRBJ2-3, reads SQTIHQWPATLVQPVGSPLSLECTVEGTSNPNLYWYRQAAGRGLQLLFYSVGIGQISSEVPQNLSASRPQDRQFILSSKKLLLSDSGFYLCAQTPGDSSTDTQYFGPGTRLTVL.

The chain joins TRBV28 to TRBJ2-1; 11 nucleotides agree with TRBD2. CDR3 length: 16 amino acids. The ends lost 8 bases at V and 7 bases at J; junction bases unmatched: 13. Germline V gene sequence: CDR1 MDHEN, CDR2 SYDVKM. The CDR3 nucleotides are TGTGCCAGCTCACCAACCCTGCTAGCGGGAGGTAATGAGCAGTTCTTC. This translates into CASSPTLLAGGNEQFF.

The chain joins TRBV6-5 to TRBJ1-5, with no clear D. Germline CDR1 MNHEY, CDR2 SVGAGI. This CDR3 has 15 amino acids. V lost 11 bases and J 4 bases, leaving 21 bases between the germline ends. CDR3 in amino acids: CASTGSSLANQPQHF. The CDR3 DNA sequence: TGTGCCTCCACCGGATCCTCCTTAGCAAATCAGCCCCAGCATTTT.

This sequence joins TRBV7-2 and TRBJ1-1; weak D call: TRBD1 (5 bases). CDR3 length: 19 amino acids. Germline CDR1 and CDR2: SGHTA and FQGNSA. With 7 bases removed from V and 0 bases from J, the gap between germline ends came to 27 bases. CDR3 DNA: TGTGCCAGCACCCTAGTGGGGTACGGGGGTCCCAAGATGAACACTGAAGCTTTCTTT. Its protein product is CASTLVGYGGPKMNTEAFF.

As concerns this clone: The sample has other DNA sequences that encode this CDR3 too. The chain uses TRBV9 and TRBJ2-7; the match to TRBD2 covers 8 bases. Germline assignment: CDR1 SGDLS and CDR2 YYNGEE. With V trimmed by 0 bases and J by 4 bases, 3 bases remained unmatched. The CDR3 spans 14 residues. The CDR3 here is CASSVASGSYEQYF. CDR3 bases: TGTGCCAGCAGCGTAGCAAGCGGGAGTTACGAGCAGTACTTC.

The genes are TRBV5-5 and TRBJ2-2; 7 nucleotides agree with TRBD1. CDR1 is SGHKS, CDR2 YYEKEE, per germline (reference sequence). Trimming cost V 0 bases and J 5 bases; bases outside gene matches: 4. The CDR3 contains 15 residues. The CDR3 is CASSLVIQGTGELFF. The CDR3 DNA reads TGTGCCAGCAGCTTGGTTATACAGGGGACCGGGGAGCTGTTTTTT. The variable domain in full, with the rest retrieved from reference TRBV5-5 and TRBJ2-2, is DAGVTQSPTHLIKTRGQQVTLRCSPISGHKSVSWYQQVLGQGPQFIFQYYEKEERGRGNFPDRFSARQFPNYSSELNVNALLLGDSALYLCASSLVIQGTGELFFGEGSRLTVL.

V gene TRBV4-3 combines with J gene TRBJ2-2; 9 positions match TRBD1. The ends lost 2 bases at V and 6 bases at J; junction bases unmatched: 7. CDR1 and CDR2 (germline): LGHNA, YSLEER. This CDR3 is built from 16 residues. The CDR3 loop is CASSQSGTGYSGELFF. In DNA form, the CDR3 reads TGCGCCAGCAGCCAATCCGGGACAGGGTATTCCGGGGAGCTGTTTTTT.

The chain employs TRBV6-5 and TRBJ1-6; D is ambiguous. The V end lost 8 bases, the J end lost 5 bases, and 16 bases lay between the germline ends. Germline CDR1 and CDR2: MNHEY and SVGAGI. This CDR3 is 15 amino acids long. The CDR3 region is CASSVSGLDNSPLHF. The CDR3 DNA follows: TGTGCCAGCTCGGTCTCAGGCCTCGATAATTCACCCCTCCACTTT.

This clone appeared a single time. This chain uses TRBV2 with TRBJ2-7; a weak D match, TRBD1 (5 bases). The CDR3 contains 15 residues. The germline gives CDR1 SNHLY, CDR2 FYNNEI. The V end was cut by 5 bases, the J end by 3 bases, with 17 bases between. CDR3 nucleotide sequence: TGTGCCAGCAGTTTCAGGGAAGCAGAACTCTACGAGCAGTACTTC. Translating it yields CASSFREAELYEQYF.

J is TRBJ2-2 and V is TRBV16, with TRBD1 matching 8 bases. Germline V gene sequence: CDR1 KGHSY, CDR2 FQNENV. Trimming took 4 bases from V and 1 from J; bases not matched to a gene: 2. This CDR3 has 15 amino acids. CDR3 loop: CASSRDRGNTGELFF. The CDR3 bases are TGTGCCAGCAGCCGAGACAGGGGGAACACCGGGGAGCTGTTTTTT.

The rearrangement uses TRBV30 and TRBJ2-5, with 7 bases that match TRBD1. The J segment lost 0 bases and the V segment lost 4 bases, leaving 2 bases of the junction unmatched. Germline CDR1 and CDR2: GTSNPN and SVGIG (reference sequence). There are 13 residues in the CDR3. CDR3: CAWTGQHQETQYF. CDR3 coding DNA: TGTGCCTGGACGGGACAGCACCAAGAGACCCAGTACTTC.

A remark on this clone: The sample contains more than one DNA sequence encoding this CDR3. The CDR3 DNA reads TGTGCCAGCAGCTTAGCGCTGGGTGGGAGAGAGACCCAGTACTTC. It translates to CASSLALGGRETQYF. The chain joins TRBV7-2 to TRBJ2-5, with a weak D call TRBD2 (5 bases). V lost 0 bases to trimming and J lost 4 bases, with 12 bases between them. Per germline, CDR1 SGHTA and CDR2 FQGNSA. CDR3 length: 15 residues.

The chain is built from TRBV5-1 and TRBJ2-2; possible D gene TRBD1, 6 bases. CDR3 length: 15 amino acids. V lost 1 base and J 7 bases, leaving 14 bases between the germline ends. Germline CDR1 is SGHRS and CDR2 is YFSETQ. This CDR3 is CASSLRGGGVGELFF. As DNA, the CDR3 is TGCGCCAGCAGCTTGAGAGGGGGTGGTGTCGGGGAGCTGTTTTTT.

This clone came up once. The J gene is TRBJ1-5, the V gene TRBV30, with TRBD1 identical over 7 bases. Trimming took 4 bases from V and 2 from J; bases not matched to a gene: 2. There are 13 residues in the CDR3. CDR1 GTSNPN and CDR2 SVGIG come from the germline V gene (reference sequence). CDR3: CAWKDRGNQPQHF. CDR3 coding DNA: TGTGCCTGGAAAGACAGGGGCAATCAGCCCCAGCATTTT.

The chain has TRBV7-3 and TRBJ1-1; D perhaps matches TRBD1 (6 bases). Germline loops: CDR1 SGHTA, CDR2 FQGTGA. V was clipped by 6 bases and J by 1 base, with 12 bases between them. This CDR3 comprises 14 residues. This CDR3 is CASSLGGTNTEAFF. The CDR3 coding sequence is TGTGCCAGCAGTCTAGGGGGAACGAACACTGAAGCTTTCTTT.

This chain joins TRBV28 and TRBJ1-5; perhaps TRBD1 as D (5 bases). The V and J ends lost 7 bases and 2 bases respectively, with 18 bases between them. Germline CDR1 reads MDHEN; CDR2 reads SYDVKM. The CDR3 runs 16 residues. CDR3 in DNA: TGTGCCAGCACCCCCTTCAGGGCGGGGGGCAATCAGCCCCAGCATTTT. Protein: CASTPFRAGGNQPQHF.

The genes are TRBV5-6 and TRBJ2-3; no firm D call. V lost 0 bases and J 14 bases, leaving 16 bases between the germline ends. Germline V gene data show CDR1 as SGHDT and CDR2 as YYEEEE. The CDR3 consists of 13 residues. CDR3 sequence reads: CASSLGVRVLRYF. CDR3 coding DNA: TGTGCCAGCAGCTTGGGTGTTCGGGTATTACGGTATTTT. Full variable domain (rest looked up from reference TRBV5-6 and TRBJ2-3): DAGVTQSPTHLIKTRGQQVTLRCSPKSGHDTVSWYQQALGQGPQFIFQYYEEEERQRGNFPDRFSGHQFPNYSSELNVNALLLGDSALYLCASSLGVRVLRYFGPGTRLTVL.

The CDR3 region is CASSEASISPLHF. In DNA, the CDR3 is TGTGCCAGCAGTGAAGCCAGTATTTCACCCCTCCACTTT. This chain links TRBV25-1 with TRBJ1-6; no firm D call. Trimming took off 2 bases at V and 9 bases at J, with 8 bases between the two ends. Germline-derived CDR1 and CDR2 are MGHDK and SYGVNS. This CDR3 contains 13 residues.

The chain joins TRBV28 to TRBJ1-6, with D possibly being TRBD1 (6 bases). V shed 4 bases and J shed 0 bases, with 13 bases lying between them. This CDR3 has 17 amino acids. Per germline, CDR1 MDHEN and CDR2 SYDVKM. CDR3 amino acids: CASSSPGQVSYNSPLHF. The CDR3 nucleotides are TGTGCCAGCAGTTCCCCGGGACAAGTCTCCTATAATTCACCCCTCCACTTT. The entire variable domain, with the rest obtained from reference TRBV28 and TRBJ1-6, is as follows: DVKVTQSSRYLVKRTGEKVFLECVQDMDHENMFWYRQDPGLGLRLIYFSYDVKMKEKGDIPEGYSVSREKKERFSLILESASTNQTSMYLCASSSPGQVSYNSPLHFGNGTRLTVT.

V gene TRBV9 combines with J gene TRBJ2-5, with TRBD2 as a possible D gene (6 bases). This CDR3 has 14 amino acids. The V gene lost 3 bases and the J gene lost 7 bases, with 16 bases spanning the gap. Per the germline V gene, CDR1 is SGDLS and CDR2 is YYNGEE. This CDR3 is CASSERTLGGTQYF. In DNA, the CDR3 is TGTGCCAGCAGCGAAAGAACCCTGGGGGGGACCCAGTACTTC.

The rearrangement uses TRBV5-4 and TRBJ2-7; maybe TRBD1 (5 bases). V was trimmed by 2 bases and J by 6 bases, leaving 12 bases between them. This CDR3 is 13 amino acids long. The germline V gene encodes CDR1 SGHNT and CDR2 YYREEE (reference sequence). CDR3 nucleotides: TGTGCCAGCAGCTTTAGGCAGGGAAGCGAGCAGTACTTC. Protein sequence: CASSFRQGSEQYF. The entire variable domain, with the rest obtained from reference TRBV5-4 and TRBJ2-7, is as follows: ETGVTQSPTHLIKTRGQQVTLRCSSQSGHNTVSWYQQALGQGPQFIFQYYREEENGRGNFPPRFSGLQFPNYSSELNVNALELDDSALYLCASSFRQGSEQYFGPGTRLTVT.

The chain combines TRBV4-1 with TRBJ1-6; D unclear. CDR3 length: 16 amino acids. V was trimmed by 3 bases and J by 5 bases, leaving 14 bases between them. CDR1 and CDR2 (germline): MGHRA, YSYEKL. The CDR3: CASSQARESDNSPLHF. The CDR3 region has the DNA TGCGCCAGCAGCCAGGCACGGGAGTCCGATAATTCACCCCTCCACTTT.

The rearrangement joins TRBV10-3 to TRBJ2-4; 7 bases agree with TRBD1. With 0 bases clipped from V and 3 bases from J, the junction kept 14 bases outside the gene matches. Germline CDR1 ENHRY, CDR2 SYGVKD. CDR3 length: 19 amino acids. The DNA for the CDR3 is TGTGCCATCAGTGAGTCCTTACCGACAGGGAGATTCGTCAAAAACATTCAGTACTTC. Translated: CAISESLPTGRFVKNIQYF.

This sequence joins TRBV24-1 and TRBJ2-1; a weak D match, TRBD1 (5 bases). Germline V gene data show CDR1 as KGHDR and CDR2 as SFDVKD. V was clipped by 5 bases and J by 8 bases, with 18 bases between them. The CDR3 has 15 amino acids. The CDR3 nucleotides are TGTGCCACCAGTGTAGGGGCAGGTTTAATTTATGAGCAGTTCTTC. Translation: CATSVGAGLIYEQFF.

The V call is TRBV6-6, the J call TRBJ2-4, with D possibly being TRBD2 (6 bases). CDR3 length equals 14 residues. CDR1 and CDR2 from the germline V gene are MNHNY and SVGAGI (reference sequence). Trimming took off 4 bases at V and 3 bases at J, with 10 bases between the two ends. CDR3 coding DNA: TGTGCCAGCAGTTCATCGGGACTCAAAAACATTCAGTACTTC. Its translation is CASSSSGLKNIQYF.

The chain carries TRBV5-4 and TRBJ2-4; 12 bases are shared with TRBD2. Trimming at V came to 0 bases and at J to 0 bases, leaving 4 bases not matched to a gene. The CDR3 has 18 residues. Germline CDR1 SGHNT, CDR2 YYREEE (reference sequence). CDR3 region: CASSLERGLAGAKNIQYF. The CDR3 nucleotides are TGTGCCAGCAGCTTGGAGAGGGGACTAGCGGGAGCCAAAAACATTCAGTACTTC.

The V and J genes are TRBV7-9 and TRBJ2-7; D may be TRBD1 (6 bases). The length of the CDR3 is 12 residues. CDR1 and CDR2 (germline): SEHNR, FQNEAQ (reference sequence). V was clipped by 5 bases and J by 3 bases, with 8 bases between them. In DNA form, the CDR3 reads TGTGCCAGCAGCCGGACAGTCTACGAGCAGTACTTC. Translating gives CASSRTVYEQYF.

This clone was seen only a few times. The V and J genes are TRBV2 and TRBJ1-1; 8 bases are shared with TRBD1. The CDR3 totals 16 residues. Germline V CDR1 and CDR2: SNHLY, FYNNEI. J lost 2 bases, V lost 6 bases, and 11 bases had no gene match. CDR3 region: CASSDIMTGANTEAFF. As DNA, the CDR3 is TGTGCCAGCAGCGACATAATGACAGGGGCAAACACTGAAGCTTTCTTT.

V gene TRBV9 combines with J gene TRBJ2-1; D might be TRBD2 (5 bases). V lost 6 bases to trimming and J lost 1 base, with 11 bases between them. There are 14 residues in the CDR3. Germline CDR1 SGDLS, CDR2 YYNGEE. In DNA, the CDR3 is TGTGCCAGCACCCCTGGACTTTCCTACAATGAGCAGTTCTTC. Translated, it gives CASTPGLSYNEQFF.